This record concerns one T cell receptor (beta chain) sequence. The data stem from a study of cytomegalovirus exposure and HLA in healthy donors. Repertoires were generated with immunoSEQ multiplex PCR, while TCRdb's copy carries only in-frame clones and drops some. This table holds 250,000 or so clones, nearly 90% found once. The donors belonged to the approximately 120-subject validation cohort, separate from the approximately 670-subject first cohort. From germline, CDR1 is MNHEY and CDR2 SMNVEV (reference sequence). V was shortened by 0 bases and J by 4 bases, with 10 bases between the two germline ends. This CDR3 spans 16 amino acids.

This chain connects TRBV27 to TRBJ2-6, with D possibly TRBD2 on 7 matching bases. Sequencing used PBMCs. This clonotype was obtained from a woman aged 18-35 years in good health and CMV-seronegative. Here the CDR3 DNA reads TGTGCCAGCAGTTTATCGGGGGGGGGCGGGGCCAACGTCCTGACTTTC. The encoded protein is CASSLSGGGGANVLTF.